This TCR beta chain appears in the sequencing data of a study of T cells in Graves' hyperthyroidism and ophthalmopathy. It was RNA transcripts that yielded the amplified TCR beta CDR3 regions. The primer set for the first-round RT-PCR of the TCR CDR3 was HTBI. TCRdb independently ran MiXCR on the multiplex PCR reads; one entry per CDR3 protein. The data hold around 540,000 distinct CDR3 sequences, with about 45% observed a single time. Per the germline V gene, CDR1 is PRHDT and CDR2 is FYEKMQ (reference sequence). The trim removed 0 bases at V and 3 bases at J, leaving 1 base unmatched. The CDR3 is 16 residues long.

This receptor was taken from a young woman with Graves' hyperthyroidism. Input material: peripheral blood or thyroid tissue (not recorded which). The V gene is TRBV13, the J gene TRBJ1-5; 11 positions match TRBD1. The CDR3 coding sequence is TGTGCCAGCAGCTTAGGGGGACAGGGGGTCAATCAGCCCCAGCATTTT. It yields the protein CASSLGGQGVNQPQHF.